A selection of T cell receptor beta chains follows, all from one sample in a study of CDR3 diversity in severe acne. TCRdb re-called the PCR reads through MiXCR, storing one row per CDR3 protein. The sample has 79,000 or so distinct CDR3 sequences; about 49% are singletons. The sample consisted of blood. These receptors were obtained from a male donor with severe acne vulgaris. Both conserved end residues are part of each CDR3. Fields, in order: D gene, clone size, J gene, V gene, CDR3 DNA, CDR3 protein. A D gene is named only where the DNA matches it firmly. Part of the rows lack a size; the others show once, few, many or a class for expanded clones.

>TRBD1|many|TRBJ1-2|TRBV6-5
TGTGCCAGCAGTTCACCTGCTCCAGGGGGCTATGGCTACACCTTC
CASSSPAPGGYGYTF
>.|medium-sized|TRBJ2-7|TRBV7-2
TGTGCCAGCAGCTTAGCGGGGACTTACTACGAGCAGTACTTC
CASSLAGTYYEQYF
>TRBD1|.|TRBJ2-5|TRBV4-2
TGTGCCAGCAGTTTATGGGGGACAGGTGGTGGGACCCAGTACTTC
CASSLWGTGGGTQYF
>TRBD2|few|TRBJ2-7|TRBV5-1
TGCGCCAGCAGCTTGGCAGGGACTAGCGGGGCCTACGAGCAGTACTTC
CASSLAGTSGAYEQYF
>TRBD2|many|TRBJ2-7|TRBV28
TGTGCCAGCAGTTTACTGGGACTAGCGGGACCCTACGAGCAGTACTTC
CASSLLGLAGPYEQYF
>TRBD1|.|TRBJ1-2|TRBV20-1
TGCAGTGCTAGAGAGGACAGGGTGAGCTATGGCTACACCTTC
CSAREDRVSYGYTF
>.|.|TRBJ1-1|TRBV27
TGTGCCAGCAAAGTTCCAGGGAACACTGAAGCTTTCTTT
CASKVPGNTEAFF
>.|.|TRBJ1-5|TRBV28
TGTGCCAGCAGTTTTCTGGGGGGCGATCAGCCCCAGCATTTT
CASSFLGGDQPQHF
>TRBD2|.|TRBJ2-7|TRBV10-3
TGTGCCATCAGCCCCGACTTTGGGGGGGTATTAACCGAGCAGTACTTC
CAISPDFGGVLTEQYF
>TRBD2|medium-sized|TRBJ2-1|TRBV20-1
TGCAGTGAACTAGCGGGTCTCTCCTACAATGAGCAGTTCTTC
CSELAGLSYNEQFF
>.|.|TRBJ1-6|TRBV6-1
TGTGCCAGCAGTGGGACTTCTAAGGGCTCTGGGGCCAACGTCCACTTT
CASSGTSKGSGANVHF
>TRBD1|.|TRBJ2-7|TRBV20-1
TGCGGGGTTCCTCAGGGGGCGCTGAACGAGCAGTACTTC
CGVPQGALNEQYF
>.|many|TRBJ2-1|TRBV6-1
TGTGCCAGCAAAAAGACACTAAGCTACAATGAGCAGTTCTTC
CASKKTLSYNEQFF
>.|.|TRBJ1-5|TRBV15
TGTGCCACCAGCAGAGAGCCCCAGCATTTT
CATSREPQHF
>TRBD2|few|TRBJ2-7|TRBV7-3
TGTGCCAGCAGTTCCCGGGGGGGGGGGGGGTCCCACGAGCAGTACTTC
CASSSRGGGGSHEQYF
>.|few|TRBJ2-3|TRBV28
TGTGCCAGCAGTTTACAAGCGGGTACGCAGTATTTT
CASSLQAGTQYF
>.|.|TRBJ2-5|TRBV29-1
TGCAGCGTGGAGACAACCAGCTACCCACAAGAGACCCAGTACTTC
CSVETTSYPQETQYF
>TRBD1|many|TRBJ1-5|TRBV12-3/TRBV12-4
TGTGCCAGCTCTCTTTTGGGACAGGGCATTCAGCCCCAGCATTTT
CASSLLGQGIQPQHF
>.|.|TRBJ1-6|TRBV25-1
TGTGCCAGCAGTGACTCACTTGGGGGCGCAGGTTCACCCCTCCACTTT
CASSDSLGGAGSPLHF
>TRBD1|many|TRBJ1-2|TRBV5-1
TGCGCCAGCAGCCCACAGGAGGGGGCGGACTATGGCTACACCTTC
CASSPQEGADYGYTF
>.|.|TRBJ1-6|TRBV19
TGTGCCAGTAGGGGACCCATGAATTCACCCCTCCACTTT
CASRGPMNSPLHF
>TRBD2|many|TRBJ2-3|TRBV7-9
TGTGCCAGCAGCCCAGGAGCGGGAGCCTTCACAGATACGCAGTATTTT
CASSPGAGAFTDTQYF
>TRBD1|many|TRBJ2-1|TRBV5-1
TGCGCCAGCAGCTTAGCGAGACAGGGTGGGGATGAGCAGTTCTTC
CASSLARQGGDEQFF
>.|few|TRBJ2-1|TRBV28
TGTGCCAGCAGTATCCAAGGCAATGAGCAGTTCTTC
CASSIQGNEQFF
>TRBD1|few|TRBJ1-1|TRBV4-1
TGCGCCAGCAGCCAAGATGACAGGGGCAGCACTGAAGCTTTCTTT
CASSQDDRGSTEAFF
>.|many|TRBJ2-3|TRBV5-1
TGCGCCAGCAGCATTAGCACAGATACGCAGTATTTT
CASSISTDTQYF